This entry concerns a single T cell receptor (beta chain). Antigen specificity is unknown. The data were obtained in a study of OX40 agonist ivuxolimab in advanced cancers. The wider study: Among those enrolled, mean age was approximately 60 years (range 23 to 79) and roughly 84% were male.

General study results and limits: Antigen specificity of clonally expanded peripheral T cells was not established.

Autoimmune disease history or systemic immunosuppression led to patient exclusion. Cycle 7 day 1, cycle 4 day 1, and baseline were the timepoints at which blood was sampled. Here immunoSEQ multiplex PCR was the method, and the copy in TCRdb shows in-frame clones only, minus some. Here the sample spans 85,000 to 130,000 clones, less than 95% being singletons. CDR3 length: 12 residues. The germline V gene encodes CDR1 LNHNV and CDR2 YYDKDF (reference sequence). Trimming stripped 5 bases from V and 2 bases from J, with 5 bases between. The chain is built from TRBV15 and TRBJ2-3, with D unresolved. Sequencing was performed on CD4+ or CD8+ T cells sorted from blood, taken in a trial of the OX40 agonist ivuxolimab. This TCR was recovered from an adult with an advanced solid tumor such as melanoma, head and neck, liver or kidney cancer. CDR3 DNA sequence: TGTGCCACCAGCGGAAACACAGATACGCAGTATTTT. It encodes CATSGNTDTQYF.